The 12 T cell receptor beta chains in this list originate from one sample, sequenced in a study of type 1 regulatory T cells. TCRdb fed the reads into MiXCR, producing one record per CDR3 protein. The table records about 59,000 distinct CDR3 sequences, approximately 60% of them present only once. No antigens are known for them. Sequencing was performed on cultured non-Tr1 T cells, either the whole culture or a sorted T cell fraction (not recorded which). The origin of the receptors is a human donor in good health.

This chain connects TRBV10-1 to TRBJ1-6, with TRBD1 as a possible D gene (5 bases). CDR3 length: 14 amino acids. The V end lost 3 bases, the J end lost 7 bases, and 10 bases lay between the germline ends. The V gene's germline CDR1 is WNHNN and CDR2 SYGVQD (reference sequence). In DNA form, the CDR3 reads TGCGCCAGCAGTGAACAGGTGGGGAATTCACCCCTCCACTTT. As protein: CASSEQVGNSPLHF.

The V gene is TRBV6-2 or TRBV6-3, the J gene TRBJ1-2; TRBD1 might be the D (5 bases). This CDR3 contains 17 residues. Trimming removed 5 bases from V and 2 bases from J, with 21 bases in between. In germline, CDR1 is MNHEY, CDR2 SVGEGT. The CDR3 spells CASSTLISTGDNYGYTF. The CDR3 DNA follows: TGTGCCAGCAGTACTCTCATATCAACGGGGGACAACTATGGCTACACCTTC.

A note on this clonotype: Being one base from a much bigger clone, this may be a read error. The chain uses TRBV2 and TRBJ2-2; D is perhaps TRBD2 (6 bases). The germline V gene encodes CDR1 SNHLY and CDR2 FYNNEI. The CDR3 extends over 12 amino acids. The CDR3 DNA is TGTGCCAGCAGCACGGACACCGGGGGGCTGTTTTTT. Translating it yields CASSTDTGGLFF.

V is TRBV5-1 and J is TRBJ1-5; 8 bases are shared with TRBD1. The trim removed 0 bases at V and 6 bases at J, leaving 5 bases unmatched. Germline V gene lookup returns CDR1 SGHRS and CDR2 YFSETQ. This CDR3 region has 15 residues. The CDR3 DNA follows: TGCGCCAGCAGCTTGGATGGACAGGGCGGTCAGCCCCAGCATTTT. It specifies CASSLDGQGGQPQHF.

This chain links TRBV25-1 with TRBJ1-2; no reliable D call. Trimming stripped 8 bases from V and 7 bases from J, with 11 bases between. CDR3 length: 11 residues. The germline CDR1 and CDR2 sequences are MGHDK and SYGVNS. CDR3 sequence: CASRGYSGYTF. The CDR3 DNA follows: TGTGCCAGCCGTGGGTACTCTGGCTACACCTTC.

As DNA, the CDR3 is TGCAGTGCTAAGGAGACTAGCGGGTACAATGAGCAGTTCTTC. It encodes CSAKETSGYNEQFF. The chain has TRBV20-1 and TRBJ2-1; 10 bases line up with TRBD2. CDR1 is DFQATT and CDR2 is SNEGSKA in the germline V gene (reference sequence). The CDR3 is made up of 14 amino acids. With V trimmed by 4 bases and J by 4 bases, 4 bases remained unmatched.

This clonotype was counted a few times. This chain joins TRBV13 and TRBJ1-2; maybe TRBD1 (6 bases). Trimming left V 6 bases short and J 7 bases short, with 12 bases between. CDR1 is PRHDT and CDR2 is FYEKMQ in the germline V gene (reference sequence). The CDR3 extends over 12 amino acids. The CDR3 loop reads CASRARGSGYTF. CDR3 DNA sequence: TGTGCCAGCAGAGCCAGGGGAAGTGGCTACACCTTC.

The table lists this clonotype with a few counts. This chain links TRBV14 with TRBJ2-1; TRBD1 or TRBD2 may be the D gene (5 bases each). Germline-derived CDR1 and CDR2 are SGHDN and FVKESK. Trimming stripped 6 bases from V and 0 bases from J, with 12 bases between. This CDR3 has 15 amino acids. CDR3 sequence reads: CASRRDQSSYNEQFF. The CDR3 region has the DNA TGTGCCAGCAGACGGGACCAAAGCTCCTACAATGAGCAGTTCTTC.

The chain links TRBV20-1 to TRBJ1-5; 7 positions agree with TRBD1. CDR3 length equals 16 residues. The trim removed 5 bases at V and 1 base at J, leaving 11 bases unmatched. The V gene's germline CDR1 is DFQATT and CDR2 SNEGSKA (reference sequence). The CDR3 sequence is CSAYQTGAISNQPQHF. DNA of the CDR3: TGCAGTGCTTACCAAACAGGGGCCATAAGCAATCAGCCCCAGCATTTT.

This chain links TRBV5-6 with TRBJ2-1, with TRBD1 identical over 10 bases. The CDR3 consists of 15 residues. Germline V lookup: CDR1 SGHDT, CDR2 YYEEEE. J gave up 7 bases and V 2 bases, and 6 bases lay outside the gene matches. For the CDR3, the DNA is TGTGCCAGCAGCTTTACGGGACAGGGGCGTAATGAGCAGTTCTTC. It encodes CASSFTGQGRNEQFF.

The rearrangement joins TRBV5-1 to TRBJ2-7, with 7 bases matching TRBD1. Trimming cost V 5 bases and J 5 bases; bases outside gene matches: 4. Germline V gene data show CDR1 as SGHRS and CDR2 as YFSETQ. The CDR3 is 12 residues long. The CDR3 nucleotides read TGCGCCAGCAGTCCAGACAGGGACGAGCAGTACTTC. This encodes CASSPDRDEQYF.

The genes are TRBV20-1 and TRBJ1-5; 7 bases agree with TRBD1. Germline V gene data show CDR1 as DFQATT and CDR2 as SNEGSKA (reference sequence). V shed 1 base and J 7 bases; nucleotides not matched to a gene: 7. There are 14 residues in the CDR3. CDR3 nucleotide sequence: TGCAGTGCTAGAGTGCAGGGGGGTGGGCAGCCCCAGCATTTT. Amino acid sequence: CSARVQGGGQPQHF.